This TCR beta chain was sequenced during a study of neoadjuvant anti-PD-1 for oral cavity cancer. Libraries were prepared by immunoSEQ multiplex PCR; TCRdb keeps only in-frame clonotypes and omits some of them. The sample has 68,000 or so clones; about 85% are singletons. Whole-study findings and limits: Higher pretreatment blood Treg/Th17 ratios correlated with higher pretreatment blood and lower post-treatment tumor TCRbeta clonality. PBMC Gini-index clonality exceeded responders' in non-responders post-nivolumab.

Time point denoted: after neoadjuvant nivolumab, at surgical resection. Patients were newly diagnosed with stage II-IVA oral cavity squamous cell carcinoma without prior systemic or radiation treatment. Patients had HPV-negative, locally advanced oral cavity squamous cell carcinoma. On this clone itself: Its antigen is unknown.

The input for sequencing was PBMCs, taken after nivolumab (anti-PD-1) treatment. This clonotype was obtained from a person between 35 and 79 years old with oral cavity squamous cell carcinoma.

The CDR3 sequence is CASSVESRSPNEKLFF. The CDR3, as DNA: TGTGCCAGCAGCGTAGAAAGCAGGTCCCCTAATGAAAAACTGTTTTTT. This rearrangement joins TRBV9 to TRBJ1-4; D gene unclear. This CDR3 has 16 amino acids. Trimming removed 0 bases at V and 3 bases at J, with 12 bases between. Germline values: CDR1 SGDLS, CDR2 YYNGEE.